The count of the clone carrying this TCR beta chain is one. TCRdb's copy holds only in-frame clones and misses some; the assay was immunoSEQ multiplex PCR. The sample carries more than 200,000 clones, roughly 87% recorded once. Living in 25 or so US areas, the participants were between about 18 and 100 years of age. Researchers sorted participants into cohorts using their self-reported clinical history. The entry originates in a study of blood T cell repertoires in COVID-19. Across the whole study: COVID-19 samples collected from the United States, Italy and Spain covered acute and convalescent phases. In each case, the material was cDNA or gDNA derived from T cells, B-cell-depleted T cells, or PBMCs.

The length of the CDR3 is 15 residues. V lost 6 bases and J 2 bases, leaving 15 bases between the germline ends. Germline CDR1 and CDR2: LNHNV and YYDKDF (reference sequence). The origin of this receptor is a man aged 30 to 39 who had recovered from COVID-19. The V call is TRBV15, the J call TRBJ2-3; D is possibly TRBD2 (6 bases). Sequencing was performed on PBMCs or T cells enriched from blood (not recorded which). Written as DNA, the CDR3 is TGTGCCACCAGTCGGGACTCACGATACACAGATACGCAGTATTTT. Residues: CATSRDSRYTDTQYF.